The 31 T cell receptor beta chains reported below all come from one sample, sequenced in a study of cytomegalovirus exposure and HLA in healthy donors. The PCR had 60 Vbeta and 13 Jbeta primers. Produced via immunoSEQ multiplex PCR; TCRdb's table is partial and in-frame only. The sample holds about 130,000 clones, 55% to 75% seen once. Sample: PBMCs. The receptors were sampled from a man aged 50 to 60 in good health and CMV-seropositive.

The gene calls are TRBV11-3 and TRBJ2-3; 10 nucleotides align to TRBD2. The CDR3 totals 16 residues. Germline values: CDR1 SGHNT, CDR2 YENEEA. V shed 1 base and J 6 bases; nucleotides not matched to a gene: 7. CDR3 sequence reads: CASSLGASGSLDTQYF. CDR3 DNA sequence: TGTGCCAGCAGCTTAGGCGCTAGCGGGAGCCTCGATACGCAGTATTTT. The full variable domain, with the rest looked up from reference TRBV11-3 and TRBJ2-3, is EAGVVQSPRYKIIEKKQPVAFWCNPISGHNTLYWYLQNLGQGPELLIRYENEEAVDDSQLPKDRFSAERLKGVDSTLKIQPAELGDSAVYLCASSLGASGSLDTQYFGPGTRLTVL.

The gene calls are TRBV25-1 and TRBJ1-2, with 7 bases that match TRBD1. Trimming took 3 bases from V and 4 from J; bases not matched to a gene: 2. The CDR3 is made up of 13 amino acids. Germline CDR1 reads MGHDK; CDR2 reads SYGVNS. The CDR3 is CASSEGQTYGYTF. DNA of the CDR3: TGTGCCAGCAGTGAGGGACAGACCTATGGCTACACCTTC.

V usage is TRBV19 and J usage is TRBJ2-7; D perhaps matches TRBD2 (5 bases). Germline CDR1 is LNHDA and CDR2 is SQIVND (reference sequence). This CDR3 is 14 amino acids long. V shed 7 bases and J shed 3 bases, with 16 bases lying between them. Here the CDR3 DNA reads TGTGCCAGTAAGCGACTTGGAGGTGACTACGAGCAGTACTTC. Its translation: CASKRLGGDYEQYF.

This clone occurred a few times. J is TRBJ2-4 and V is TRBV4-1; D ambiguous. This CDR3 spans 14 amino acids. Trimming took off 4 bases at V and 5 bases at J, with 12 bases between the two ends. CDR1 MGHRA and CDR2 YSYEKL come from the germline V gene. CDR3 DNA: TGCGCCAGCAGCCTCCGTGATCGGGAAAACATTCAGTACTTC. This gives the protein CASSLRDRENIQYF.

This rearrangement joins TRBV12-5 to TRBJ1-3; D call uncertain. Trimming stripped 5 bases from V and 1 base from J, with 6 bases between. Germline assignment: CDR1 LGHNT and CDR2 FRNRAP. This CDR3 is 13 amino acids long. The DNA for the CDR3 is TGTGCTAGTGGTCCCTCTTCTGGAAACACCATATATTTT. It translates to CASGPSSGNTIYF.

This clone was seen more than once but under ten times. The rearrangement uses TRBV6-1 and TRBJ2-5; weak D call: TRBD1 (5 bases). CDR1 and CDR2 (germline): MNHNS, SASEGT. V was cut by 4 bases and J by 5 bases, with 20 bases left in between. The CDR3 covers 16 residues. In nucleotides, the CDR3 is TGTGCCAGCAGTGGATCTCAGGGTAGGGAATGGGAGACCCAGTACTTC. Translating it yields CASSGSQGREWETQYF.

This sequence joins TRBV7-9 and TRBJ2-3, with 7 nucleotides matching TRBD2. CDR3 size: 15 residues. CDR1 is SEHNR, CDR2 FQNEAQ, per germline (reference sequence). Trimming at V came to 5 bases and at J to 3 bases, leaving 8 bases not matched to a gene. The CDR3 DNA reads TGTGCCAGCAGCCCGCCCCAGCGGGGAACAGATACGCAGTATTTT. Translating it yields CASSPPQRGTDTQYF.

The J gene is TRBJ2-3, the V gene TRBV27; possible D gene TRBD2, 6 bases. Trimming took 2 bases from V and 2 from J, leaving 17 bases between them. Germline V gene lookup returns CDR1 MNHEY and CDR2 SMNVEV (reference sequence). The CDR3 loop spans 17 amino acids. CDR3 protein: CASSLPGTPTLTDTQYF. Here the CDR3 DNA reads TGTGCCAGCAGTTTACCCGGGACTCCAACCCTCACAGATACGCAGTATTTT.

This chain links TRBV7-2 with TRBJ2-7; the match to TRBD2 covers 9 bases. The CDR3 has 14 amino acids. Trimming took 1 base from V and 11 from J; bases not matched to a gene: 9. Germline CDR1 reads SGHTA; CDR2 reads FQGNSA. In DNA form, the CDR3 reads TGTGCCAGCAGCTTAGGGGTTAGCGGGAGTAGGGAGTACTTC. The encoded protein is CASSLGVSGSREYF.

The CDR3 is CASSVDRGNYGYTF. The CDR3 nucleotides read TGTGCCAGCTCAGTGGACAGGGGAAACTATGGCTACACCTTC. The rearrangement joins TRBV19 to TRBJ1-2; 9 positions agree with TRBD1. This CDR3 spans 14 amino acids. The germline V gene has CDR1 LNHDA and CDR2 SQIVND (reference sequence). Trimming at V came to 9 bases and at J to 2 bases, leaving 7 bases not matched to a gene.

This clone has a handful of counts. V and J are TRBV11-3 and TRBJ1-2, with 7 bases that match TRBD1. Germline V gene sequence: CDR1 SGHNT, CDR2 YENEEA. The ends lost 2 bases at V and 8 bases at J; junction bases unmatched: 5. The CDR3 is 13 residues long. The CDR3 spells CASSLSRGVGYTF. Here the CDR3 DNA reads TGTGCCAGCAGCTTATCCAGGGGGGTCGGCTACACCTTC.

The V gene is TRBV2, the J gene TRBJ2-1, with a tentative D call TRBD2 (6 bases). CDR1 is SNHLY, CDR2 FYNNEI, per germline. The CDR3 spans 15 residues. With 2 bases removed from V and 3 bases from J, the gap between germline ends came to 11 bases. The CDR3 loop reads CASSEKSGFYNEQFF. In DNA form, the CDR3 reads TGTGCCAGCAGTGAAAAAAGCGGGTTCTACAATGAGCAGTTCTTC.

This chain connects TRBV5-1 to TRBJ1-2, with 8 bases matching TRBD1. The CDR3 has 17 amino acids. The germline V gene has CDR1 SGHRS and CDR2 YFSETQ. V lost 2 bases to trimming and J lost 8 bases; unmatched junction nucleotides: 17. In DNA form, the CDR3 reads TGCGCCAGCAGCTTCACGGCAGGGGGCTTTCTCGACGACGGCTACACCTTC. This codes for CASSFTAGGFLDDGYTF.

The rearrangement joins TRBV2 to TRBJ2-1; D uncertain. The CDR3 is made up of 13 amino acids. Germline lookup yields CDR1 SNHLY and CDR2 FYNNEI. V lost 5 bases and J lost 2, with 7 bases in between. CDR3 in amino acids: CASSLIPYNEQFF. In nucleotides, the CDR3 is TGTGCCAGCAGTCTTATCCCCTACAATGAGCAGTTCTTC.

The V call is TRBV11-2, the J call TRBJ2-3; maybe TRBD1 (6 bases). Trimming took 0 bases from V and 4 from J, leaving 8 bases between them. The germline CDR1 and CDR2 sequences are SGHAT and FQNNGV. The CDR3 is 14 residues long. The chain's CDR3 is CASSLDRGADTQYF. CDR3 coding DNA: TGTGCCAGCAGCTTAGACAGGGGTGCAGATACGCAGTATTTT. Together with reference TRBV11-2 and TRBJ2-3, the CDR3 gives the full variable domain: EAGVAQSPRYKIIEKRQSVAFWCNPISGHATLYWYQQILGQGPKLLIQFQNNGVVDDSQLPKDRFSAERLKGVDSTLKIQPAKLEDSAVYLCASSLDRGADTQYFGPGTRLTVL.

The chain carries TRBV14 and TRBJ2-5, with TRBD1 matching 7 bases. The trim removed 1 base at V and 3 bases at J, leaving 11 bases unmatched. This CDR3 is built from 17 residues. Germline V gene data show CDR1 as SGHDN and CDR2 as FVKESK. Written as DNA, the CDR3 is TGTGCCAGCAGCCAAGTATTTATGGCAGGGGGAAAAGAGACCCAGTACTTC. This codes for CASSQVFMAGGKETQYF. The variable domain in full, completed from reference TRBV14 and TRBJ2-5, reads EAGVTQFPSHSVIEKGQTVTLRCDPISGHDNLYWYRRVMGKEIKFLLHFVKESKQDESGMPNNRFLAERTGGTYSTLKVQPAELEDSGVYFCASSQVFMAGGKETQYFGPGTRLLVL.

V usage is TRBV5-6 and J usage is TRBJ2-7, with a weak D call TRBD1 (6 bases). The CDR3 is 14 residues long. V was pared by 1 base and J by 5 bases, with 13 bases between. The germline V gene encodes CDR1 SGHDT and CDR2 YYEEEE. This CDR3 reads CASSLRSYRDEQYF. CDR3 in DNA: TGTGCCAGCAGCTTGCGATCTTACAGGGACGAGCAGTACTTC.

The chain links TRBV7-2 to TRBJ2-7; 7 bases line up with TRBD2. V gave up 7 bases and J gave up 5 bases; unmatched junction bases: 8. Per the germline V gene, CDR1 is SGHTA and CDR2 is FQGNSA. This CDR3 spans 13 amino acids. The CDR3 sequence: CASNKIGTNEQYF. The CDR3 DNA is TGTGCCAGCAACAAAATAGGGACTAACGAGCAGTACTTC.

The genes are TRBV4-1 and TRBJ2-7, with a possible D match to TRBD1 (5 bases). The CDR3 spans 15 residues. Between the trimmed V and J ends, which lost 0 bases and 4 bases, there was a span of 13 bases. CDR1 and CDR2 (germline): MGHRA, YSYEKL. CDR3 sequence reads: CASSQETTGRYEQYF. The CDR3 coding sequence is TGCGCCAGCAGCCAAGAGACCACAGGTCGATACGAGCAGTACTTC.

The chain recombines TRBV2 with TRBJ1-2; D uncertain. CDR3 length: 14 residues. V lost 5 bases and J 0 bases, leaving 10 bases between the germline ends. Germline V gives CDR1 SNHLY, CDR2 FYNNEI. Written as DNA, the CDR3 is TGTGCCAGCAGTCAGGAAGGTTCTAACTATGGCTACACCTTC. Protein product: CASSQEGSNYGYTF.

On this clone: At one of its ends the junction is not consistent with the germline gene, which may arise from a read error. The gene calls are TRBV6-5 and TRBJ1-2; a weak D match, TRBD1 (5 bases). The CDR3 is 12 residues long. Germline V lookup: CDR1 MNHEY, CDR2 SVGAGI. The CDR3 reads CASSYGDYGYAF. In nucleotides, the CDR3 is TGTGCCAGCAGTTACGGGGACTATGGCTACGCCTTC.

CDR3 bases: TGTGCCAGCAGCTTGGGTCGGGGAGCGACAAATGAGCAGTTCTTC. This encodes CASSLGRGATNEQFF. The chain has TRBV5-6 and TRBJ2-1; D perhaps matches TRBD2 (5 bases). The CDR3 runs to 15 residues. Trimming pared 0 bases from V and 7 bases from J, leaving 14 bases between. Germline V gene sequence: CDR1 SGHDT, CDR2 YYEEEE.

The V and J genes are TRBV5-6 and TRBJ1-4, with 10 bases lining up with TRBD1. The CDR3 covers 16 residues. V lost 4 bases to trimming and J lost 5 bases; unmatched junction nucleotides: 8. Germline V gene lookup returns CDR1 SGHDT and CDR2 YYEEEE. This CDR3 reads CASSRPTGGGNEKLFF. The CDR3 coding sequence is TGTGCCAGCAGCCGCCCGACAGGGGGCGGGAATGAAAAACTGTTTTTT.

This chain joins TRBV4-1 and TRBJ1-2, with D tentatively TRBD1 (5 bases). V lost 0 bases to trimming and J lost 8 bases, with 10 bases between them. Germline loops: CDR1 MGHRA, CDR2 YSYEKL. The CDR3 consists of 13 residues. The CDR3 sequence: CASSQDQGWGYTF. Here the CDR3 DNA reads TGCGCCAGCAGCCAAGATCAGGGCTGGGGCTACACCTTC.

The chain has TRBV7-2 and TRBJ2-3, with D tentatively TRBD1 (6 bases). The CDR3 loop spans 12 amino acids. Trimming pared 6 bases from V and 6 bases from J, leaving 10 bases between. The V gene's germline CDR1 is SGHTA and CDR2 FQGNSA. CDR3 amino acids: CASSPDRDTQYF. The CDR3 nucleotides read TGTGCCAGCAGTCCAGACAGGGATACGCAGTATTTT. The full variable domain, in which reference TRBV7-2 and TRBJ2-3 provide the parts outside the CDR3, is GAGVSQSPSNKVTEKGKDVELRCDPISGHTALYWYRQSLGQGLEFLIYFQGNSAPDKSGLPSDRFSAERTGGSVSTLTIQRTQQEDSAVYLCASSPDRDTQYFGPGTRLTVL.

This clone has just one count. The chain links TRBV18 to TRBJ2-2, with D maybe TRBD2 (6 bases). The CDR3 sequence is 17 residues long. The germline V and J ends were trimmed by 6 bases and 1 base, with 18 bases remaining between them. Germline CDR1 is KGHSH and CDR2 is LQKENI. The CDR3 is CASSPLGWGVNTGELFF. The CDR3 bases are TGTGCCAGCTCCCCCCTAGGTTGGGGGGTGAACACCGGGGAGCTGTTTTTT. The full variable domain, rest sourced from reference TRBV18 and TRBJ2-2, is NAGVMQNPRHLVRRRGQEARLRCSPMKGHSHVYWYRQLPEEGLKFMVYLQKENIIDESGMPKERFSAEFPKEGPSILRIQQVVRGDSAAYFCASSPLGWGVNTGELFFGEGSRLTVL.

V usage is TRBV6-5 and J usage is TRBJ1-6, with a tentative D call TRBD1 (5 bases). The CDR3 has 14 amino acids. V shed 6 bases and J shed 7 bases, with 13 bases lying between them. Germline V gene lookup returns CDR1 MNHEY and CDR2 SVGAGI. The CDR3 sequence is CASRENRPNSPLHF. The CDR3 bases are TGTGCCAGCAGGGAGAACAGGCCGAATTCACCCCTCCACTTT.

This clone was seen a few times. The chain combines TRBV7-2 with TRBJ2-1; TRBD2 aligns across 9 bases. The CDR3 runs to 16 residues. V lost 5 bases to trimming and J lost 7 bases; unmatched junction nucleotides: 12. Germline V lookup: CDR1 SGHTA, CDR2 FQGNSA. This CDR3 reads CASSKFPGTSFNEQFF. CDR3 DNA: TGTGCCAGCAGCAAATTCCCGGGGACTAGCTTTAATGAGCAGTTCTTC. Together with reference TRBV7-2 and TRBJ2-1, the CDR3 gives the full variable domain: GAGVSQSPSNKVTEKGKDVELRCDPISGHTALYWYRQSLGQGLEFLIYFQGNSAPDKSGLPSDRFSAERTGGSVSTLTIQRTQQEDSAVYLCASSKFPGTSFNEQFFGPGTRLTVL.

This chain links TRBV10-2 with TRBJ2-7, with D maybe TRBD1 (5 bases). CDR1 and CDR2 from the germline V gene are WSHSY and SAAADI. V was trimmed by 6 bases and J by 0 bases, leaving 9 bases between them. The CDR3 runs 13 residues. The DNA for the CDR3 is TGCGCCAGCAGCAGACAGAACTCCTACGAGCAGTACTTC. Translating it yields CASSRQNSYEQYF.

This chain joins TRBV7-6 and TRBJ2-2, with TRBD2 matching 8 bases. V gave up 0 bases and J gave up 2 bases; unmatched junction bases: 2. CDR3 length: 16 residues. CDR1 is SGHVS and CDR2 is FNYEAQ in the germline V gene. The CDR3 loop reads CASSLASGGNTGELFF. The DNA for the CDR3 is TGTGCCAGCAGCTTAGCCAGCGGGGGAAACACCGGGGAGCTGTTTTTT.

This clone was picked up a small number of times. The rearrangement links TRBV10-1 to TRBJ2-7, with TRBD2 as a possible D gene (6 bases). V was clipped by 2 bases and J by 4 bases, with 21 bases between them. The CDR3 has 17 residues. Germline CDR1 reads WNHNN; CDR2 reads SYGVQD (reference sequence). CDR3 sequence reads: CASSEARAGSREYEQYF. The CDR3 nucleotides are TGCGCCAGCAGTGAGGCCCGGGCGGGAAGTCGGGAGTACGAGCAGTACTTC.